What follows is one TCR beta chain and its context. This sample is part of a study of long-term antiretroviral therapy in people with HIV. Study-level background: Some samples came about a decade before the 2015 immediate-ART recommendation, and these were the earliest.

Deletions cut 10 bases from V and 4 bases from J, with 16 bases between. This CDR3 contains 13 residues. Looked up from germline, CDR1 is LNHDA and CDR2 is SQIVND (reference sequence). Version v3.0 of the immunoSEQ assay ran at survey level. Here immunoSEQ multiplex PCR was the method, and the copy in TCRdb shows in-frame clones only, minus some. The data show 15,000 or so clones, around 80% seen once. This clonotype was sampled from a man aged 25-40 years with HIV. The sample here was unsorted PBMCs, taken 0.4 years after starting antiretroviral therapy. The rearrangement uses TRBV19 and TRBJ1-2, with D possibly matching TRBD1 (6 bases). The CDR3 region has the DNA TGTGCCACCGAAGGACAGCCCTTCTATGGCTACACCTTC. Its translation is CATEGQPFYGYTF.